The clone carrying this T cell receptor (beta chain) was counted at least ten times. What it recognizes is unknown. CDR3 length: 15 amino acids. Germline V gene lookup returns CDR1 MNHNS and CDR2 SASEGT. V dropped 2 bases and J dropped 4; count of bases not matched to a gene: 3. These data belong to a study of identical twins. Unique molecular identifiers were present on cDNA, and template switching added a universal primer site. TCRdb re-called the 5' RACE reads with MiXCR, one entry per CDR3 protein. The table lists around 670,000 distinct CDR3 sequences, around 6.1% of them singletons. Study observations and caveats: In cord blood, abundant beta clonotypes had fewer insertions; memory showed no trend. It was cross-sectional statistical analysis, not following the same donors, that the conclusions relied on.

The chain joins TRBV6-1 to TRBJ2-2; TRBD1 aligns across 8 bases. Sample: naive T cells sorted from blood. The TCR was taken from a man aged 18 to 30 in good health. CDR3 residues: CASSESQGGTGELFF. CDR3 sequence (DNA): TGTGCCAGCAGTGAATCACAGGGGGGCACCGGGGAGCTGTTTTTT.